One sample yielded the 17 T cell receptor beta chains listed below, sequenced in a study of control samples from healthy donors and cancer patients. The repertoire was sequenced with immunoSEQ multiplex PCR; TCRdb's copy has only in-frame clones and lacks some. In the table there are about 90,000 clones, about nine tenths of which are singletons. Sequenced sample: blood. Receptor source: a woman aged 18-35 years in good health.

The chain recombines TRBV7-9 with TRBJ2-7; D might be TRBD1 (6 bases). Deletions cut 1 base from V and 7 bases from J, with 14 bases between. The CDR3 runs 14 residues. CDR1 and CDR2 (germline): SEHNR, FQNEAQ (reference sequence). This CDR3 is CASSLVTGPWEQYF. The CDR3 bases are TGTGCCAGCAGCTTAGTTACAGGGCCCTGGGAGCAGTACTTC.

V gene TRBV6-2 or TRBV6-3 combines with J gene TRBJ1-1, with 7 positions matching TRBD1. The junction had 9 bases not matched to a gene; V was cut back by 4 bases and J by 4 bases. Germline V CDR1 and CDR2: MNHEY, SVGEGT. This CDR3 region has 15 residues. The CDR3 reads CASSSYSPGGTEAFF. The CDR3 DNA reads as TGTGCCAGCAGTTCTTATTCCCCAGGGGGCACTGAAGCTTTCTTT.

The chain uses TRBV29-1 and TRBJ1-3; D gene uncertain. Trimming took 2 bases from V and 2 from J, leaving 7 bases between them. Germline V gene sequence: CDR1 SQVTM, CDR2 ANQGSEA. The CDR3 runs 13 residues. The CDR3 spells CSVETGAGNTIYF. Written as DNA, the CDR3 is TGCAGCGTTGAAACTGGGGCTGGAAACACCATATATTTT.

The chain is built from TRBV7-3 and TRBJ2-1; perhaps TRBD2 as D (6 bases). The CDR3 runs to 16 residues. Germline V CDR1 and CDR2: SGHTA, FQGTGA. The ends were cut back, 1 base at V and 7 bases at J, with 17 bases in the middle. In DNA form, the CDR3 reads TGTGCCAGCAGCTTAAATATGGCGGGGTCTTTGAATGAGCAGTTCTTC. Protein product: CASSLNMAGSLNEQFF. Variable domain in full (rest from reference TRBV7-3 and TRBJ2-1): GAGVSQTPSNKVTEKGKYVELRCDPISGHTALYWYRQSLGQGPEFLIYFQGTGAADDSGLPNDRFFAVRPEGSVSTLKIQRTERGDSAVYLCASSLNMAGSLNEQFFGPGTRLTVL.

The CDR3 DNA reads as TGTGCTACCGGGGGGCCCTACGAGCAGTACTTC. Protein product: CATGGPYEQYF. V gene TRBV19 combines with J gene TRBJ2-7, with TRBD2 as a possible D gene (7 bases). The CDR3 length is 11 residues. Looked up from germline, CDR1 is LNHDA and CDR2 is SQIVND (reference sequence).

As to this clone: Additional DNA sequences in this sample encode the identical CDR3. V gene TRBV12-5 combines with J gene TRBJ1-1; D unclear. Trimming stripped 0 bases from V and 0 bases from J, with 11 bases between. The germline CDR1 and CDR2 sequences are LGHNT and FRNRAP. The CDR3 covers 16 residues. CDR3 region: CASGLVLGQMNTEAFF. The CDR3 nucleotides are TGTGCTAGTGGTTTGGTACTGGGCCAGATGAACACTGAAGCTTTCTTT.

The rearrangement joins TRBV2 to TRBJ1-6, with D possibly TRBD1 on 6 matching bases. CDR1 and CDR2 (germline): SNHLY, FYNNEI. Trimming took 6 bases from V and 8 from J, leaving 17 bases between them. The CDR3 is made up of 15 amino acids. The CDR3 sequence is CASRRQAAYDSPLHF. Here the CDR3 DNA reads TGTGCCAGCAGAAGACAGGCTGCCTACGATTCACCCCTCCACTTT.

CDR3 in amino acids: CASSASLGAEDGYTF. The CDR3 DNA sequence: TGTGCCAGCTCAGCCAGCTTGGGGGCGGAGGATGGCTACACCTTC. The rearrangement links TRBV18 to TRBJ1-2; a weak D match, TRBD1 (6 bases). Germline CDR1 KGHSH, CDR2 LQKENI. The CDR3 has 15 amino acids. V was shortened by 5 bases and J by 6 bases, with 19 bases between the two germline ends.

This chain links TRBV27 with TRBJ2-7; 7 bases line up with TRBD2. From germline, CDR1 is MNHEY and CDR2 SMNVEV (reference sequence). CDR3 length: 13 residues. Trimming removed 8 bases from V and 7 bases from J; junction bases left unmatched: 11. The CDR3 protein is CASGGDLPGEQYF. The CDR3 nucleotides read TGTGCCAGCGGGGGGGACCTCCCTGGGGAGCAGTACTTC.

The chain has TRBV6-5 and TRBJ1-1; D possibly corresponds to TRBD1 (5 bases). Germline assignment: CDR1 MNHEY and CDR2 SVGAGI. Trimming removed 6 bases from V and 5 bases from J, with 13 bases in between. The CDR3 loop spans 13 amino acids. CDR3 DNA: TGTGCCAGCAGCCCACACGGGGGGACTGAAGCTTTCTTT. This gives the protein CASSPHGGTEAFF.

This sequence joins TRBV7-9 and TRBJ2-5; D gene uncertain. V was trimmed by 4 bases and J by 5 bases, leaving 17 bases between them. The germline CDR1 and CDR2 sequences are SEHNR and FQNEAQ (reference sequence). This CDR3 comprises 15 residues. The CDR3 nucleotides read TGTGCCAGCAGCTCCTGGGGTGGGAATTTGGAGACCCAGTACTTC. Its protein is CASSSWGGNLETQYF.

The chain carries TRBV2 and TRBJ2-7; D ambiguous. Germline V gene sequence: CDR1 SNHLY, CDR2 FYNNEI. This CDR3 has 13 residues. V was trimmed by 2 bases and J by 4 bases, leaving 9 bases between them. This chain's CDR3 is CASSELVGYEQYF. DNA of the CDR3: TGTGCCAGCAGTGAATTGGTTGGGTACGAGCAGTACTTC.

This clone was recorded a few times. The V gene is TRBV7-8, the J gene TRBJ1-2, with 9 bases that match TRBD1. Germline V gives CDR1 SGHVS, CDR2 FQNEAQ. The CDR3 runs 17 residues. Trimming took 4 bases from V and 3 from J; bases not matched to a gene: 12. CDR3 region: CASSWTGVPNSYYGYTF. The CDR3 region has the DNA TGTGCCAGCAGCTGGACAGGGGTCCCGAACTCCTACTATGGCTACACCTTC.

The V gene is TRBV5-1, the J gene TRBJ2-1; weak D call: TRBD2 (6 bases). The CDR3 covers 13 residues. The V gene lost 4 bases and the J gene lost 9 bases, with 14 bases spanning the gap. The V gene's germline CDR1 is SGHRS and CDR2 YFSETQ. The CDR3 here is CASSRARGSEQFF. For the CDR3, the DNA is TGCGCCAGCAGCCGCGCCCGGGGGTCTGAGCAGTTCTTC.

The chain recombines TRBV25-1 with TRBJ1-6, with a tentative D call TRBD1 (6 bases). This CDR3 has 14 amino acids. Germline V gives CDR1 MGHDK, CDR2 SYGVNS. V was clipped by 6 bases and J by 7 bases, with 13 bases between them. The CDR3 reads CASSTNRANSPLHF. DNA for the CDR3: TGTGCCAGCAGCACAAACAGGGCAAATTCACCCCTCCACTTT.

CDR3 protein: CASSLRTSGGHEQFF. The DNA for the CDR3 is TGTGCCAGCAGTTTAAGGACTAGCGGGGGCCATGAGCAGTTCTTC. This chain links TRBV27 with TRBJ2-1; 13 nucleotides line up with TRBD2. Germline-derived CDR1 and CDR2 are MNHEY and SMNVEV (reference sequence). The CDR3 totals 15 residues. V lost 2 bases to trimming and J lost 8 bases; unmatched junction nucleotides: 3.

This chain uses TRBV18 with TRBJ1-1; D is perhaps TRBD1 (5 bases). Germline values: CDR1 KGHSH, CDR2 LQKENI. Deletions cut 1 base from V and 5 bases from J, with 8 bases between. This CDR3 has 13 residues. The CDR3 sequence is CASSPQGSTEAFF. The CDR3 DNA reads TGTGCCAGCTCACCACAGGGGAGTACTGAAGCTTTCTTT.